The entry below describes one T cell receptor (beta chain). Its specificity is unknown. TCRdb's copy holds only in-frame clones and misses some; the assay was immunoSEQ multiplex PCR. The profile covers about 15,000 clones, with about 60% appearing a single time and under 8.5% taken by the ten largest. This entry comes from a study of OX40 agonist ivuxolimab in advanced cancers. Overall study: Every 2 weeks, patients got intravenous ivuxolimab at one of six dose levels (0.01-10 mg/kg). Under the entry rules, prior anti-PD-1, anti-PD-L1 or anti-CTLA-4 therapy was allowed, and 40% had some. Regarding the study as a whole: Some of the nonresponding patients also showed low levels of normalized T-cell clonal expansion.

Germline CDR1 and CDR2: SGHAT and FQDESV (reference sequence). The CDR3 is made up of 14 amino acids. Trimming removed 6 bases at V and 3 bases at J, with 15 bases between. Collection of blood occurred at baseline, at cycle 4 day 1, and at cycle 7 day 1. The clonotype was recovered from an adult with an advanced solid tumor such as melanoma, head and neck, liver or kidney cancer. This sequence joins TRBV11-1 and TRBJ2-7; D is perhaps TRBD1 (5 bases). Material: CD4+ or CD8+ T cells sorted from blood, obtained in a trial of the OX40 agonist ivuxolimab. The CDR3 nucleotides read TGTGCCAGCAGGTCCAAGGCAGGGAACTACGAGCAGTACTTC. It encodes CASRSKAGNYEQYF.